The following is a T cell receptor (beta chain) sequence with its context. The sample originates from a study of blood T cell repertoires in COVID-19. Study as a whole: Spain, Italy and the United States supplied samples that represented acute and convalescent COVID-19. T cells, B-cell-depleted T cells, or PBMCs provided the cDNA or gDNA that served as material.

Original processing notes: Amplification from reference gene primers served as the basis for estimated nucleated cell counts. Clones were read by immunoSEQ multiplex PCR, and TCRdb kept only the in-frame ones, dropping some. Clonal size and the V and J genes are those of that table, whereas D and trimming came from the DNA. The sample records 150,000 to 200,000 clones, around 85% being singletons. This CDR3 contains 15 residues. Trimming shortened V by 1 base and J by 3 bases, and 9 bases separated the two germline ends. Per germline, CDR1 SGHTA and CDR2 FQGNSA. The receptor was isolated from a human donor with acute or convalescent COVID-19. The donor label of this sample is uncertain. V is TRBV7-2 and J is TRBJ2-2; a possible D gene is TRBD1 (6 bases). Material: peripheral blood. Here the CDR3 DNA reads TGTGCCAGCAGCTTAGTTAGACAGGACACCGGGGAGCTGTTTTTT. It is translated as CASSLVRQDTGELFF.